A single sample gave rise to the 18 T cell receptor beta chains below, sequenced in a study of blood T cell repertoires in COVID-19. Clones were sequenced by immunoSEQ multiplex PCR, and TCRdb holds only the in-frame ones, with some missing. Counted here are approximately 240,000 clones, about 80% occurring once; the ten biggest clones make up approximately 2.9%. Sequencing used peripheral blood. These receptors originate from a woman aged 25-40 years who had recovered from COVID-19.

This clone showed up many times. The chain is built from TRBV5-1 and TRBJ2-7; D is perhaps TRBD2 (6 bases). The CDR3 sequence is 16 residues long. The germline gives CDR1 SGHRS, CDR2 YFSETQ. V shed 5 bases and J shed 7 bases, with 25 bases lying between them. CDR3 residues: CASRVSGSEADLEQYF. Written as DNA, the CDR3 is TGCGCCAGCAGGGTTTCCGGGAGCGAAGCAGATCTGGAGCAGTACTTC.

The chain has TRBV12-3 or TRBV12-4 and TRBJ2-5; 8 bases are a match to TRBD1. Losses at the gene ends were 7 bases for V and 2 bases for J; bases not matched to a gene: 3. This CDR3 has 13 amino acids. The CDR3 nucleotides read TGTGCCAGCACCTGGACAGGGCAAGAGACCCAGTACTTC. Its protein product is CASTWTGQETQYF.

V and J are TRBV6-5 and TRBJ2-7, with TRBD1 matching 7 bases. After removal of 5 bases from V and 2 bases from J, the junction contained 6 bases not matched to a gene. The CDR3 length is 14 residues. Germline assignment: CDR1 MNHEY and CDR2 SVGAGI. CDR3 nucleotides: TGTGCCAGCAGTCAGGGGACAGTTCCCTACGAGCAGTACTTC. Protein product: CASSQGTVPYEQYF.

This clone turned up a few times. This rearrangement joins TRBV14 to TRBJ2-5; 10 nucleotides line up with TRBD2. Germline assignment: CDR1 SGHDN and CDR2 FVKESK. The CDR3 length is 19 residues. V dropped 4 bases and J dropped 3; count of bases not matched to a gene: 17. The CDR3 region is CASSPAVGSGRIVEETQYF. The CDR3 DNA reads TGTGCCAGCAGCCCTGCGGTGGGTAGCGGGAGGATTGTTGAAGAGACCCAGTACTTC.

This sequence joins TRBV7-6 and TRBJ2-1; 12 bases are shared with TRBD2. Germline CDR1 SGHVS, CDR2 FNYEAQ. This CDR3 is built from 15 residues. Unmatched junction bases numbered 5, after V lost 5 bases and J lost 6 bases. This CDR3 reads CASSTWTSGTNEQFF. The CDR3 DNA reads as TGTGCCAGCAGCACCTGGACTAGCGGGACCAATGAGCAGTTCTTC.

The genes are TRBV30 and TRBJ1-4; TRBD1 matches at 10 bases. The germline V gene has CDR1 GTSNPN and CDR2 SVGIG (reference sequence). This CDR3 is built from 14 residues. With 2 bases clipped from V and 5 bases from J, the junction kept 2 bases outside the gene matches. This CDR3 is CAWSQDRGNEKLFF. The CDR3 bases are TGTGCCTGGAGTCAGGACAGGGGGAATGAAAAACTGTTTTTT.

On this clone itself: Its ends do not fully match the called genes, so a read error is possible. This CDR3 is CASREMASGGTGELFF. For the CDR3, the DNA is TGTGCTAGCAGGGAAATGGCTAGCGGGGGCACCGGGGAGCTGTTTTTT. This chain connects TRBV7-7 to TRBJ2-2; TRBD2 matches at 10 bases. The CDR3 has 16 residues. CDR1 and CDR2 from the germline V gene are SSHAT and FNYEAQ (reference sequence).

V usage is TRBV6-6 and J usage is TRBJ2-3; 9 bases fit TRBD1. The germline CDR1 and CDR2 sequences are MNHNY and SVGAGI (reference sequence). With V trimmed by 7 bases and J by 14 bases, 13 bases remained unmatched. The CDR3 sequence is 13 residues long. The CDR3 protein is CASTNRDRVHTYF. DNA of the CDR3: TGTGCCAGCACCAACCGGGACAGGGTTCATACGTATTTT.

The chain uses TRBV5-4 and TRBJ2-7; 7 positions agree with TRBD1. There are 15 residues in the CDR3. After removal of 4 bases from V and 0 bases from J, the junction contained 7 bases not matched to a gene. The germline V gene encodes CDR1 SGHNT and CDR2 YYREEE (reference sequence). The chain's CDR3 is CASSIRTGGSYEQYF. Written as DNA, the CDR3 is TGTGCCAGCAGCATCAGGACAGGTGGCTCCTACGAGCAGTACTTC. The full variable domain, its missing parts supplied by reference TRBV5-4 and TRBJ2-7, is ETGVTQSPTHLIKTRGQQVTLRCSSQSGHNTVSWYQQALGQGPQFIFQYYREEENGRGNFPPRFSGLQFPNYSSELNVNALELDDSALYLCASSIRTGGSYEQYFGPGTRLTVT.

This clone was seen a single time. CDR3 in amino acids: CASSLGLAGEPWDEQFF. For the CDR3, the DNA is TGTGCCAGCAGCTTAGGGCTAGCGGGAGAACCTTGGGATGAGCAGTTCTTC. The chain is built from TRBV11-2 and TRBJ2-1; 10 bases are shared with TRBD2. V gave up 1 base and J gave up 8 bases; unmatched junction bases: 11. Germline lookup yields CDR1 SGHAT and CDR2 FQNNGV. This CDR3 has 17 residues.

J is TRBJ2-6 and V is TRBV15, with 8 nucleotides matching TRBD1. Losses at the gene ends were 3 bases for V and 0 bases for J; bases not matched to a gene: 16. The CDR3 length is 21 residues. Germline V CDR1 and CDR2: LNHNV, YYDKDF (reference sequence). The CDR3 sequence: CATSRGDRTPYLSSGANVLTF. The CDR3 DNA is TGTGCCACCAGCAGGGGGGACAGGACACCGTACCTAAGCTCTGGGGCCAACGTCCTGACTTTC. Using reference TRBV15 and TRBJ2-6 for the parts outside the CDR3, the full variable domain is DAMVIQNPRYQVTQFGKPVTLSCSQTLNHNVMYWYQQKSSQAPKLLFHYYDKDFNNEADTPDNFQSRRPNTSFCFLDIRSPGLGDTAMYLCATSRGDRTPYLSSGANVLTFGAGSRLTVL.

The CDR3 bases are TGTGCCAGCAGCAGAGGCTTGAGCGGGAGCTACGAGCAGTACTTC. Residues: CASSRGLSGSYEQYF. The chain joins TRBV6-5 to TRBJ2-7; TRBD2 matches at 8 bases. Unmatched junction bases numbered 10, after V lost 6 bases and J lost 3 bases. Germline V CDR1 and CDR2: MNHEY, SVGAGI. The CDR3 contains 15 residues.

V gene TRBV9 combines with J gene TRBJ2-7, with TRBD2 matching 9 bases. Losses at the gene ends were 3 bases for V and 6 bases for J; bases not matched to a gene: 10. CDR3 length: 15 residues. Looked up from germline, CDR1 is SGDLS and CDR2 is YYNGEE. The CDR3 here is CASSGGGGRAGEQYF. CDR3 bases: TGTGCCAGCAGCGGGGGTGGCGGGAGGGCCGGCGAGCAGTACTTC.

The genes are TRBV10-3 and TRBJ1-2; 9 nucleotides align to TRBD1. This CDR3 has 16 residues. The germline V gene has CDR1 ENHRY and CDR2 SYGVKD. Trimming took 7 bases from V and 2 from J; bases not matched to a gene: 11. In DNA, the CDR3 is TGTGCCATCATGGTAGAAGGGGACAGGGAGAACTATGGCTACACCTTC. This gives the protein CAIMVEGDRENYGYTF.

The V gene is TRBV11-3, the J gene TRBJ2-3, with D unclear. The CDR3 extends over 12 amino acids. The V end was cut by 0 bases, the J end by 7 bases, with 5 bases between. Germline V gene lookup returns CDR1 SGHNT and CDR2 YENEEA. The CDR3 DNA is TGTGCCAGCAGCTTAGAGGGCTATACGCAGTATTTT. Translation gives CASSLEGYTQYF. The full variable domain, completed using reference TRBV11-3 and TRBJ2-3, is EAGVVQSPRYKIIEKKQPVAFWCNPISGHNTLYWYLQNLGQGPELLIRYENEEAVDDSQLPKDRFSAERLKGVDSTLKIQPAELGDSAVYLCASSLEGYTQYFGPGTRLTVL.

The chain carries TRBV6-5 and TRBJ1-6; 9 nucleotides line up with TRBD1. Germline V lookup: CDR1 MNHEY, CDR2 SVGAGI. V was clipped by 2 bases and J by 7 bases; unmatched bases: 3. The CDR3 has 15 amino acids. The CDR3 sequence: CASSYNRGQNSPLHF. The CDR3 DNA follows: TGTGCCAGCAGTTACAACAGGGGGCAAAATTCACCCCTCCACTTT.

The chain uses TRBV11-2 and TRBJ2-7; D possibly corresponds to TRBD1 (6 bases). CDR3 size: 15 residues. CDR1 SGHAT and CDR2 FQNNGV come from the germline V gene. V was shortened by 5 bases and J by 0 bases, with 14 bases between the two germline ends. The CDR3 DNA sequence: TGTGCCAGCAGCGTCATCCGGGACAACTCCTACGAGCAGTACTTC. Translated: CASSVIRDNSYEQYF.

This clone was detected only a few times. The chain joins TRBV7-9 to TRBJ1-3; tentative D call: TRBD1 (5 bases). The CDR3 is 16 amino acids. Per germline, CDR1 SEHNR and CDR2 FQNEAQ (reference sequence). Trimming stripped 11 bases from V and 4 bases from J, with 24 bases between. Here the CDR3 reads CASQGREIKRGNTIYF. For the CDR3, the DNA is TGTGCCTCCCAGGGAAGGGAAATAAAACGCGGAAACACCATATATTTT.